The 29 T cell receptor beta chains presented below share a single source sample, sequenced in a study of T-cell reconstitution after alpha-beta-depleted transplantation in children. The authors prepared the TCRbeta library with unique molecular identifiers. TCRdb re-called the PCR reads through MiXCR, storing one row per CDR3 protein. The data show under 250,000 distinct CDR3 sequences, with roughly a quarter seen just once and about 4.8% held by the top ten. The sequencing here drew on PBMCs, mostly from graft donor cells, taken 360 days after TCRalphabeta/CD19-depleted stem cell transplant. The receptor set was obtained from a female patient aged 2-9 years who had a stem cell transplant for congenital amegakaryocytic thrombocytopenia, so the T cells may come from the graft donor.

The chain is built from TRBV7-8 and TRBJ2-5; possibly TRBD2 for D (6 bases). The CDR3 spans 18 residues. Between the trimmed V and J ends, which lost 2 bases and 5 bases, there was a span of 24 bases. Germline V gene sequence: CDR1 SGHVS, CDR2 FQNEAQ. The CDR3 coding sequence is TGTGCCAGCAGCTTACGAGAGTCAGCCGGGGGAATAGGGGAGACCCAGTACTTC. Amino acids: CASSLRESAGGIGETQYF.

The rearrangement uses TRBV6-1 and TRBJ1-1, with D possibly matching TRBD1 (5 bases). The CDR3 runs to 14 residues. Germline-derived CDR1 and CDR2 are MNHNS and SASEGT. Trimming took off 3 bases at V and 5 bases at J, with 13 bases between the two ends. The chain's CDR3 is CASSDGGTVTEAFF. The DNA for the CDR3 is TGTGCCAGCAGTGACGGAGGGACCGTTACTGAAGCTTTCTTT.

There are many counts of this clonotype. At one boundary the junction diverges from the germline segment, which might be a read error. The gene calls are TRBV12-3 or TRBV12-4 and TRBJ2-3; D gene ambiguous. The CDR3 runs to 11 residues. The CDR3 DNA is TGTGCCAGCAGCTTAGGAGATACGCAGTATTTT. It codes for CASSLGDTQYF.

This clonotype was seen a few times. The rearrangement joins TRBV10-3 to TRBJ2-1; 9 bases line up with TRBD2. The V segment lost 2 bases and the J segment 7 bases; nucleotides outside the gene matches: 6. Germline V CDR1 and CDR2: ENHRY, SYGVKD. CDR3 length: 15 amino acids. CDR3 sequence reads: CAISEGTSLVNEQFF. The CDR3 DNA follows: TGTGCCATCAGTGAGGGGACTAGCCTTGTTAATGAGCAGTTCTTC.

V and J are TRBV5-1 and TRBJ1-1, with D maybe TRBD1 (6 bases). The CDR3 runs to 12 residues. V lost 9 bases and J 1 base, leaving 10 bases between the germline ends. Germline CDR1 reads SGHRS; CDR2 reads YFSETQ. The DNA for the CDR3 is TGCGCCACCAGACAGGAGAACACTGAAGCTTTCTTT. Translated: CATRQENTEAFF.

The genes are TRBV12-3 or TRBV12-4 and TRBJ1-5, with 8 bases lining up with TRBD1. The CDR3 runs to 15 residues. V dropped 2 bases and J dropped 4; count of bases not matched to a gene: 4. The CDR3 is CASSLRTGPNQPQHF. Here the CDR3 DNA reads TGTGCCAGCAGTTTACGGACAGGGCCAAATCAGCCCCAGCATTTT.

The rearrangement links TRBV21-1 to TRBJ2-2; the listed D gene, TRBD1, was not tested against the DNA. TRBV21-1 is designated a pseudogene. The CDR3 length is 16 residues. CDR3: CASRDIRDRDTGELFF. Here the CDR3 DNA reads TGTGCCAGCAGAGATATACGGGACAGGGACACCGGGGAGCTGTTTTTT.

V gene TRBV20-1 combines with J gene TRBJ1-2; no clear D. V lost 0 bases, J lost 0 bases, and 5 bases lay in between. The CDR3 runs 13 residues. Germline V gene lookup returns CDR1 DFQATT and CDR2 SNEGSKA (reference sequence). CDR3 in amino acids: CSARERTNYGYTF. In nucleotides, the CDR3 is TGCAGTGCTAGAGAAAGGACTAACTATGGCTACACCTTC.

The DNA for the CDR3 is TGTGCCAGCAGCCTTAGGGGAGATGGGAACAATGAGCAGTTCTTC. The encoded protein is CASSLRGDGNNEQFF. The chain employs TRBV7-6 and TRBJ2-1, with D perhaps assigned TRBD1 or TRBD2 (5 bases each). Deletions cut 5 bases from V and 5 bases from J, with 16 bases between. The germline V gene has CDR1 SGHVS and CDR2 FNYEAQ. This CDR3 contains 15 residues.

The J gene is TRBJ1-1, the V gene TRBV10-3; possible D gene TRBD1, 5 bases. Germline V CDR1 and CDR2: ENHRY, SYGVKD. With 5 bases removed from V and 1 base from J, the gap between germline ends came to 11 bases. The CDR3 runs 14 residues. CDR3 sequence (DNA): TGTGCCATCAGTACTGGGGCCTCGAACACTGAAGCTTTCTTT. This codes for CAISTGASNTEAFF.

This clonotype was seen many times. This rearrangement joins TRBV11-2 to TRBJ2-2, with 9 bases identical to TRBD2. The CDR3 contains 18 residues. J was trimmed by 4 bases and V by 7 bases; bases with no gene match: 16. From germline, CDR1 is SGHAT and CDR2 FQNNGV. As DNA, the CDR3 is TGTGCCAGCACCTCAAGAGGGATAGCGGGAGAAATCACCGGGGAGCTGTTTTTT. Amino acid sequence: CASTSRGIAGEITGELFF.

This clonotype has a handful of counts. The J gene is TRBJ2-5, the V gene TRBV27; D remains unclear. Germline CDR1 and CDR2: MNHEY and SMNVEV (reference sequence). The V gene lost 4 bases and the J gene lost 7 bases, with 13 bases spanning the gap. This CDR3 comprises 13 residues. CDR3 loop: CASSWLGSGTQYF. The CDR3 DNA follows: TGTGCCAGCAGTTGGTTAGGGTCCGGGACCCAGTACTTC.

This clonotype was observed a handful of times. The chain joins TRBV28 to TRBJ1-1, with D tentatively TRBD1 (6 bases). There are 12 residues in the CDR3. Trimming pared 8 bases from V and 1 base from J, leaving 8 bases between. Germline lookup yields CDR1 MDHEN and CDR2 SYDVKM. The CDR3 reads CASLDRNTEAFF. The DNA of the CDR3 is TGTGCCAGCCTGGACAGGAACACTGAAGCTTTCTTT.

The rearrangement uses TRBV12-3 or TRBV12-4 and TRBJ2-7, with D perhaps TRBD2 (6 bases). The CDR3 has 12 residues. V was pared by 6 bases and J by 6 bases, with 12 bases between. In nucleotides, the CDR3 is TGTGCCAGCAGCGCAGCGGGTCTCGAGCAGTACTTC. Translating gives CASSAAGLEQYF.

The sample holds a few counts of this clonotype. The chain combines TRBV12-3 or TRBV12-4 with TRBJ1-2, with D perhaps TRBD1 (6 bases). Trimming left V 2 bases short and J 8 bases short, with 15 bases between. CDR3 length: 14 residues. This CDR3 is CASSLWGDRHGYTF. The CDR3 region has the DNA TGTGCCAGCAGTTTATGGGGAGACAGGCACGGCTACACCTTC.

The chain combines TRBV5-1 with TRBJ2-5; possibly TRBD1 or TRBD2 for D (5 bases each). Germline V lookup: CDR1 SGHRS, CDR2 YFSETQ. CDR3 size: 15 residues. V was pared by 0 bases and J by 1 base, with 10 bases between. In DNA form, the CDR3 reads TGCGCCAGCAGCTTGGATGTTGGGGGCCAAGAGACCCAGTACTTC. Encoded protein: CASSLDVGGQETQYF.

This clonotype was observed many times. V is TRBV4-1 and J is TRBJ2-1; 8 positions match TRBD2. J lost 0 bases, V lost 0 bases, and 4 bases had no gene match. The CDR3 length is 17 residues. The V gene's germline CDR1 is MGHRA and CDR2 YSYEKL. CDR3 in amino acids: CASSQESGGLSYNEQFF. DNA of the CDR3: TGCGCCAGCAGCCAAGAGAGCGGGGGCCTCTCCTACAATGAGCAGTTCTTC.

This clonotype was detected a few times. V usage is TRBV4-1 and J usage is TRBJ1-4; 7 bases align to TRBD1. J lost 8 bases, V lost 3 bases, and 9 bases had no gene match. Germline V gene sequence: CDR1 MGHRA, CDR2 YSYEKL. The CDR3 extends over 15 amino acids. The CDR3 sequence is CASSQPDRREEKLFF. The CDR3 DNA sequence: TGCGCCAGCAGCCAGCCGGACAGGCGGGAGGAAAAACTGTTTTTT.

The chain combines TRBV6-2 or TRBV6-3 with TRBJ2-7; 8 bases match TRBD2. The CDR3 runs to 18 residues. The germline V gene has CDR1 MNHEY and CDR2 SVGEGT. The V segment lost 5 bases and the J segment 4 bases; nucleotides outside the gene matches: 19. DNA for the CDR3: TGTGCCAGCAGTAGACAATCGGGACTAGTATTAGAGCCTTACGAGCAGTACTTC. Translating it yields CASSRQSGLVLEPYEQYF.

The V call is TRBV10-3, the J call TRBJ2-7; D might be TRBD2 (5 bases). The CDR3 is 17 amino acids. The germline V gene encodes CDR1 ENHRY and CDR2 SYGVKD. Trimming took 3 bases from V and 4 from J, leaving 22 bases between them. The CDR3 sequence: CAISDEGLSGELYEQYF. In DNA, the CDR3 is TGTGCCATCAGTGATGAGGGTTTGTCGGGCGAACTTTACGAGCAGTACTTC.

The chain couples TRBV5-4 to TRBJ1-3; TRBD1 agrees at 8 bases. The CDR3 is 14 residues long. Trimming took 3 bases from V and 6 from J; bases not matched to a gene: 5. From germline, CDR1 is SGHNT and CDR2 YYREEE (reference sequence). This chain's CDR3 is CASSWNRGLNTIYF. The CDR3 DNA follows: TGTGCCAGCAGCTGGAACAGGGGGTTAAACACCATATATTTT.

This clonotype occurred a few times. The chain couples TRBV4-2 to TRBJ2-7; unclear D gene. Per the germline V gene, CDR1 is LGHNA and CDR2 is YNFKEQ. The V end was cut by 1 base, the J end by 7 bases, with 8 bases between. CDR3 length: 12 residues. CDR3 protein: CASSQAAGEQYF. CDR3 in DNA: TGTGCCAGCAGCCAAGCGGCTGGGGAGCAGTACTTC.

The chain combines TRBV6-5 with TRBJ2-1; 10 bases are a match to TRBD2. The CDR3 is 14 amino acids. Germline V lookup: CDR1 MNHEY, CDR2 SVGAGI. The junction had 7 bases not matched to a gene; V was cut back by 6 bases and J by 8 bases. The DNA of the CDR3 is TGTGCCAGCAGATATAGCGGGGGGTCGGATGAGCAGTTCTTC. Translated: CASRYSGGSDEQFF.

The chain uses TRBV18 and TRBJ2-3, with D hard to call. Between the trimmed V and J ends, which lost 2 bases and 2 bases, there was a span of 11 bases. The CDR3 runs 15 residues. From germline, CDR1 is KGHSH and CDR2 LQKENI. The CDR3 is CASSPSPSLTDTQYF. The CDR3, as DNA: TGTGCCAGCTCACCAAGTCCATCCCTCACAGATACGCAGTATTTT.

V usage is TRBV20-1 and J usage is TRBJ2-5; a possible D gene is TRBD1 (5 bases). This CDR3 spans 16 amino acids. Trimming stripped 5 bases from V and 0 bases from J, with 19 bases between. Germline V gene sequence: CDR1 DFQATT, CDR2 SNEGSKA (reference sequence). Here the CDR3 DNA reads TGCAGTGCTTTCCTCCGAGTGGGGCAATACCAAGAGACCCAGTACTTC. Translation gives CSAFLRVGQYQETQYF.

The chain couples TRBV3-1 to TRBJ1-1; 7 bases agree with TRBD1. Germline trimming cut 5 bases from V and 5 bases from J; bases unmatched to any gene: 8. There are 14 residues in the CDR3. Per germline, CDR1 LGHDT and CDR2 YNNKEL (reference sequence). The CDR3 here is CASSSTGWGTEAFF. The CDR3 coding sequence is TGTGCCAGCAGCTCGACAGGGTGGGGTACTGAAGCTTTCTTT. Together with reference TRBV3-1 and TRBJ1-1, the CDR3 gives the full variable domain: DTAVSQTPKYLVTQMGNDKSIKCEQNLGHDTMYWYKQDSKKFLKIMFSYNNKELIINETVPNRFSPKSPDKAHLNLHINSLELGDSAVYFCASSSTGWGTEAFFGQGTRLTVV.

The gene calls are TRBV24-1 and TRBJ2-2; no reliable D call. With 7 bases removed from V and 2 bases from J, the gap between germline ends came to 10 bases. The CDR3 consists of 14 residues. Germline V gene sequence: CDR1 KGHDR, CDR2 SFDVKD. The CDR3: CATRESANTGELFF. The CDR3 coding sequence is TGTGCCACCAGGGAGTCGGCAAACACCGGGGAGCTGTTTTTT.

The rearrangement links TRBV10-3 to TRBJ1-1, with D possibly being TRBD1 (5 bases). CDR3 length equals 15 residues. Germline values: CDR1 ENHRY, CDR2 SYGVKD. Deletions cut 6 bases from V and 1 base from J, with 15 bases between. DNA of the CDR3: TGTGCCATCAGCCACGGGGGGGACCCGAACACTGAAGCTTTCTTT. As protein: CAISHGGDPNTEAFF.

This clonotype was detected a few times. This sequence joins TRBV12-3 or TRBV12-4 and TRBJ2-1; perhaps TRBD1 as D (6 bases). With 6 bases removed from V and 0 bases from J, the gap between germline ends came to 12 bases. The CDR3 contains 15 residues. For the CDR3, the DNA is TGTGCCAGCAGAGGACAGAGGAGCTCCTACAATGAGCAGTTCTTC. Protein: CASRGQRSSYNEQFF.